Listed here are 13 T cell receptor beta chains from one sample, sequenced in a study of T cell changes during pregnancy in multiple sclerosis. Some clones are missing from TCRdb's copy, which holds only in-frame ones; the method was immunoSEQ multiplex PCR. The data hold roughly 40,000 clones, with about 90% observed a single time. The sequencing here drew on CD4+ T cells from peripheral blood mononuclear cells, taken before pregnancy. The origin of the receptors is a female donor with multiple sclerosis, enrolled in a pregnancy study.

The CDR3, as DNA: TGTGCCAGCAGTGACCGAGCGGGAGAGGGAAATACGCAGTATTTT. Translation gives CASSDRAGEGNTQYF. The chain has TRBV6-4 and TRBJ2-3; TRBD2 aligns across 8 bases. In germline, CDR1 is MRHNA, CDR2 SNTAGT. J was trimmed by 7 bases and V by 2 bases; bases with no gene match: 8. The CDR3 extends over 15 amino acids.

This chain joins TRBV7-3 and TRBJ2-1, with 9 bases identical to TRBD2. V was pared by 4 bases and J by 9 bases, with 13 bases of the junction left unmatched. The germline V gene has CDR1 SGHTA and CDR2 FQGTGA. The CDR3 length is 16 residues. The CDR3 nucleotides read TGTGCCAGCAGCTCCCCGGGTAGCGGGAGAGTGGCTGAGCAGTTCTTC. Residues: CASSSPGSGRVAEQFF.

The chain combines TRBV7-9 with TRBJ2-1, with a possible D match to TRBD1 (6 bases). The V gene's germline CDR1 is SEHNR and CDR2 FQNEAQ (reference sequence). The V end was cut by 0 bases, the J end by 4 bases, with 16 bases between. This CDR3 region has 17 residues. The chain's CDR3 is CASSLAPGTSRYNEQFF. The CDR3 bases are TGTGCCAGCAGCTTAGCGCCAGGGACATCAAGATACAATGAGCAGTTCTTC.

This chain links TRBV2 with TRBJ2-2; possibly TRBD1 for D (5 bases). Germline lookup yields CDR1 SNHLY and CDR2 FYNNEI. CDR3 size: 14 residues. V shed 4 bases and J shed 1 base, with 7 bases lying between them. The CDR3 DNA reads as TGTGCCAGCAGTGTAGACAGGAACACCGGGGAGCTGTTTTTT. Protein product: CASSVDRNTGELFF. The full variable domain, with the rest looked up from reference TRBV2 and TRBJ2-2, is EPEVTQTPSHQVTQMGQEVILRCVPISNHLYFYWYRQILGQKVEFLVSFYNNEISEKSEIFDDQFSVERPDGSNFTLKIRSTKLEDSAMYFCASSVDRNTGELFFGEGSRLTVL.

The V call is TRBV19, the J call TRBJ1-1; D is unresolved. The CDR3 has 11 amino acids. V dropped 6 bases and J dropped 7 bases, with 9 bases sitting between them. Germline CDR1 and CDR2: LNHDA and SQIVND (reference sequence). The chain's CDR3 is CASRGSSEAFF. CDR3 nucleotide sequence: TGTGCCAGTAGGGGTTCTAGTGAAGCTTTCTTT. The whole variable domain, remainder taken from reference TRBV19 and TRBJ1-1, is DGGITQSPKYLFRKEGQNVTLSCEQNLNHDAMYWYRQDPGQGLRLIYYSQIVNDFQKGDIAEGYSVSREKKESFPLTVTSAQKNPTAFYLCASRGSSEAFFGQGTRLTVV.

This clone is a singleton in its sample. The CDR3 DNA follows: TGTGCCAGCAGTTTATTTGGCGGGAGAATGGCCTACGAGCAGTACTTC. Protein product: CASSLFGGRMAYEQYF. The chain combines TRBV28 with TRBJ2-7; TRBD2 agrees at 7 bases. In germline, CDR1 is MDHEN, CDR2 SYDVKM. J gave up 2 bases and V 1 base, and 8 bases lay outside the gene matches. The CDR3 covers 16 residues. Full variable domain (outside the CDR3, taken from reference TRBV28 and TRBJ2-7): DVKVTQSSRYLVKRTGEKVFLECVQDMDHENMFWYRQDPGLGLRLIYFSYDVKMKEKGDIPEGYSVSREKKERFSLILESASTNQTSMYLCASSLFGGRMAYEQYFGPGTRLTVT.

J is TRBJ2-5 and V is TRBV30; 10 positions match TRBD1. After removal of 4 bases from V and 7 bases from J, the junction contained 9 bases not matched to a gene. CDR1 GTSNPN and CDR2 SVGIG come from the germline V gene (reference sequence). This CDR3 has 14 amino acids. The CDR3 loop reads CAWNTGTGVGTQYF. For the CDR3, the DNA is TGTGCCTGGAATACCGGGACAGGGGTTGGGACCCAGTACTTC.

V usage is TRBV5-6 and J usage is TRBJ1-2; the match to TRBD1 covers 12 bases. Germline values: CDR1 SGHDT, CDR2 YYEEEE. J was trimmed by 1 base and V by 4 bases; bases with no gene match: 11. CDR3 size: 18 residues. The CDR3 nucleotides are TGTGCCAGCAGCCTGGAGGCGGGACAGGGGGCACTTAACTATGGCTACACCTTC. As protein: CASSLEAGQGALNYGYTF. Full variable domain (outside the CDR3, taken from reference TRBV5-6 and TRBJ1-2): DAGVTQSPTHLIKTRGQQVTLRCSPKSGHDTVSWYQQALGQGPQFIFQYYEEEERQRGNFPDRFSGHQFPNYSSELNVNALLLGDSALYLCASSLEAGQGALNYGYTFGSGTRLTVV.

This clone turned up a few times. The V gene is TRBV6-6, the J gene TRBJ1-2, with 11 bases aligning to TRBD1. Losses at the gene ends were 10 bases for V and 3 bases for J; bases not matched to a gene: 7. The germline CDR1 and CDR2 sequences are MNHNY and SVGAGI (reference sequence). This CDR3 comprises 14 residues. CDR3 in amino acids: CATRTGGSDYGYTF. In DNA, the CDR3 is TGTGCCACACGGACAGGGGGCTCTGACTATGGCTACACCTTC.

The chain combines TRBV11-2 with TRBJ2-1, with TRBD1 matching 8 bases. Per germline, CDR1 SGHAT and CDR2 FQNNGV. With 5 bases clipped from V and 8 bases from J, the junction kept 23 bases outside the gene matches. The CDR3 is 19 amino acids. In nucleotides, the CDR3 is TGTGCCAGCAGCACCCTCACGACCTTCAGGGGGCGGCTTCCTTATGAGCAGTTCTTC. It is translated as CASSTLTTFRGRLPYEQFF.

V gene TRBV18 combines with J gene TRBJ1-5; D uncertain. Germline-derived CDR1 and CDR2 are KGHSH and LQKENI. Trimming cost V 6 bases and J 5 bases, with 11 bases left between them. The CDR3 extends over 13 amino acids. CDR3 region: CASSWEGDQPQHF. As DNA, the CDR3 is TGTGCCAGCTCTTGGGAGGGAGATCAGCCCCAGCATTTT.

This rearrangement joins TRBV7-9 to TRBJ2-1, with 11 positions matching TRBD2. From germline, CDR1 is SEHNR and CDR2 FQNEAQ (reference sequence). The CDR3 is made up of 14 amino acids. Trimming took 4 bases from V and 6 from J; bases not matched to a gene: 2. The CDR3: CASSSGLAANEQFF. The CDR3 DNA sequence: TGTGCCAGCAGCTCGGGACTAGCGGCCAATGAGCAGTTCTTC.

V and J are TRBV10-3 and TRBJ2-1; 9 nucleotides agree with TRBD1. This CDR3 spans 17 amino acids. Germline V gives CDR1 ENHRY, CDR2 SYGVKD. Unmatched junction bases numbered 16, after V lost 7 bases and J lost 6 bases. The CDR3 DNA reads as TGTGCCATCAACCCATATACTGGGACAGGGAGTGTCAATGAGCAGTTCTTC. It specifies CAINPYTGTGSVNEQFF.